This TCR beta chain came from a study of blood T cell repertoires in COVID-19. Overall study context: PBMCs, B-cell-depleted T cells, or T cells provided the cDNA or gDNA that made up the material.

As originally analysed: Amplifying reference gene primers gave estimates of nucleated cell counts. Generated by immunoSEQ multiplex PCR, the TCRdb table keeps only in-frame clones and is missing some. The V and J calls and clone size come from that table; D and trimming were worked out from the DNA. The sample contains roughly 250,000 clones, approximately 82% of which appear only once. Sequencing input: peripheral blood. The source of this sequence is a man aged 40-50 years with active or convalescent COVID-19.

This chain's CDR3 is CASSQPGGGGYTF. CDR3 bases: TGTGCCAGCAGTCAACCAGGGGGTGGTGGCTACACCTTC. The V and J genes are TRBV25-1 and TRBJ1-2; TRBD1 matches 7 bases. V gave up 5 bases and J gave up 7 bases; unmatched junction bases: 7. The CDR3 covers 13 residues. Looked up from germline, CDR1 is MGHDK and CDR2 is SYGVNS.